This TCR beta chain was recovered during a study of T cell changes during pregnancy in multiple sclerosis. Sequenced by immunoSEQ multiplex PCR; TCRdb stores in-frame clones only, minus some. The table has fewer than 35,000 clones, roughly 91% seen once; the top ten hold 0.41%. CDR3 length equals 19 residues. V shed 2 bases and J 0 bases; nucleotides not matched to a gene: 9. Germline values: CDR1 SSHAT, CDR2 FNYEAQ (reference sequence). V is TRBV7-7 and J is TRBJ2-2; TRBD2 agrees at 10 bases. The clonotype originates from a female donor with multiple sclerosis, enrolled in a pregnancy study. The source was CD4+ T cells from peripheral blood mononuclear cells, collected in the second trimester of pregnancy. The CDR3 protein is CASSLPLAGPFANTGELFF. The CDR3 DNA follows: TGTGCCAGCAGCTTACCACTAGCGGGACCCTTCGCGAACACCGGGGAGCTGTTTTTT.